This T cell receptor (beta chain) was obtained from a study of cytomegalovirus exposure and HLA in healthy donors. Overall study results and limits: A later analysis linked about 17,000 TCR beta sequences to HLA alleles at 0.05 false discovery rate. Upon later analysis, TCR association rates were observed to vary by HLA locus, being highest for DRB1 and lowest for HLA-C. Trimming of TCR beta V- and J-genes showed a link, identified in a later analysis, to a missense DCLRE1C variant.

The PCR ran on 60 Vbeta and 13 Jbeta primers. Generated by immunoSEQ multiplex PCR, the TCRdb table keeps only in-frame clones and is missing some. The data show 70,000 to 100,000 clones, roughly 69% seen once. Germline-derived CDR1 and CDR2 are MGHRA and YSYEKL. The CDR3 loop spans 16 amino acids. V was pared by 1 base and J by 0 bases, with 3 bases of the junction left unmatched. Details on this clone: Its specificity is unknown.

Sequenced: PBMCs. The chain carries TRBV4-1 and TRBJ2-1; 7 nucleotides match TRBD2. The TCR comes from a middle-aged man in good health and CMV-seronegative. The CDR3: CASSQVPGGSYNEQFF. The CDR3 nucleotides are TGCGCCAGCAGCCAAGTCCCGGGGGGCTCCTACAATGAGCAGTTCTTC.